This T cell receptor (beta chain) was found in a study of blood T cell repertoires in COVID-19. Study-wide background: The cDNA or gDNA used as material had been derived from T cells, B-cell-depleted T cells, or PBMCs.

This study enrolled people aged about 18 to 100 from around 26 US geographic areas. Participant-reported clinical history was the basis for cohort assignment. Germline V gene sequence: CDR1 SGHNT, CDR2 YYREEE (reference sequence). The junction had 3 bases not matched to a gene; V was cut back by 0 bases and J by 1 base. This CDR3 is built from 16 residues. How the authors handled the data: By means of reference gene primer amplification, nucleated cell counts were estimated. Generated by immunoSEQ multiplex PCR, the TCRdb table keeps only in-frame clones and is missing some. The V and J calls and clone size are taken from that table; D and trimming were inferred from the DNA. The table shows 140,000 to 150,000 clones, with roughly 90% occurring only once.

This chain links TRBV5-4 with TRBJ2-1; 8 bases are a match to TRBD1. The receptor was derived from a woman aged 25 to 39 with acute COVID-19. Sequencing input: PBMCs or T cells enriched from blood (not recorded which). In DNA form, the CDR3 reads TGTGCCAGCAGCTTGGCAGGACAGGGATCCTACAATGAGCAGTTCTTC. It encodes CASSLAGQGSYNEQFF.